Shown below are 6 T cell receptor beta chains from a single sample sequenced in a study of blood T cell repertoires in COVID-19. Clones were sequenced by immunoSEQ multiplex PCR, and TCRdb holds only the in-frame ones, with some missing. The sample has roughly 670,000 clones; 70% to 90% are singletons. Material: peripheral blood. These TCRs come from a woman aged 18-29 years with acute or convalescent COVID-19.

Turning to this clone: Other DNA sequences within the sample encode an identical CDR3. This chain joins TRBV5-1 and TRBJ2-1; TRBD1 agrees at 11 bases. Trimming cost V 4 bases and J 2 bases; bases outside gene matches: 2. The CDR3 is 15 residues long. The V gene's germline CDR1 is SGHRS and CDR2 YFSETQ. CDR3 in amino acids: CASSPGQGAYNEQFF. CDR3 nucleotides: TGCGCCAGCAGCCCGGGACAGGGGGCCTACAATGAGCAGTTCTTC.

The chain uses TRBV5-1 and TRBJ1-1; the D is unclear. This CDR3 region has 12 residues. Trimming shortened V by 5 bases and J by 6 bases, and 11 bases separated the two germline ends. Germline CDR1 SGHRS, CDR2 YFSETQ. The CDR3 here is CASRESASEAFF. The DNA of the CDR3 is TGCGCCAGCAGGGAGTCAGCGTCTGAAGCTTTCTTT. Filled out from reference TRBV5-1 and TRBJ1-1, the complete variable domain reads KAGVTQTPRYLIKTRGQQVTLSCSPISGHRSVSWYQQTPGQGLQFLFEYFSETQRNKGNFPGRFSGRQFSNSRSEMNVSTLELGDSALYLCASRESASEAFFGQGTRLTVV.

The rearrangement links TRBV7-2 to TRBJ2-1, with 9 bases lining up with TRBD2. CDR3 length equals 16 residues. Germline V CDR1 and CDR2: SGHTA, FQGNSA. Unmatched junction bases numbered 11, after V lost 2 bases and J lost 9 bases. Here the CDR3 reads CASSLRRGGQFGEQFF. The CDR3 DNA sequence: TGTGCCAGCAGCTTAAGGCGGGGGGGCCAGTTCGGTGAGCAGTTCTTC.

This sequence joins TRBV6-5 and TRBJ1-4; D remains ambiguous. Trimming took off 6 bases at V and 11 bases at J, with 10 bases between the two ends. In germline, CDR1 is MNHEY, CDR2 SVGAGI. The CDR3 covers 11 residues. CDR3 sequence: CASSLDFKLFF. The CDR3 nucleotides read TGTGCCAGCAGCCTAGACTTTAAACTGTTTTTT.

The sample holds one count of this clone. The rearrangement links TRBV19 to TRBJ1-5, with D tentatively TRBD1 (6 bases). This CDR3 region has 13 residues. CDR1 is LNHDA, CDR2 SQIVND, per germline (reference sequence). Trimming pared 4 bases from V and 5 bases from J, leaving 9 bases between. CDR3 nucleotide sequence: TGTGCCAGTAGTAGAGGGGGGGATCAGCCCCAGCATTTT. Its translation: CASSRGGDQPQHF.

The chain carries TRBV5-4 and TRBJ2-2; D is perhaps TRBD1 (6 bases). With 4 bases removed from V and 5 bases from J, the gap between germline ends came to 12 bases. CDR3 length: 14 amino acids. CDR1 SGHNT and CDR2 YYREEE come from the germline V gene (reference sequence). The CDR3 loop reads CASSLDSQTGELFF. The CDR3 nucleotides are TGTGCCAGCAGCCTGGACAGTCAAACCGGGGAGCTGTTTTTT.